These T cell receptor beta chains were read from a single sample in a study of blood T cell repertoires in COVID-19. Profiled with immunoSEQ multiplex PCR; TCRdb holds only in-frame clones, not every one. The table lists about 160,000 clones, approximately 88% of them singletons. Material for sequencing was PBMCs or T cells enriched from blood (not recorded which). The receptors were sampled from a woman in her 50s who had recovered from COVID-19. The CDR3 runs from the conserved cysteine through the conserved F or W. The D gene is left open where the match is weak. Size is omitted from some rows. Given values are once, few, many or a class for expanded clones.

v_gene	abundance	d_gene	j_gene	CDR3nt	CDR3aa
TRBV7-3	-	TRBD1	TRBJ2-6	TGTGCCAGCAGCCCCTTGGCGGGGACAGGGCTATCTGGGGCCAACGTCCTGACTTTC	CASSPLAGTGLSGANVLTF
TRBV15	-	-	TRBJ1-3	TGTGCCACCAGGTATTTCTCTGGAAACACCATATATTTT	CATRYFSGNTIYF
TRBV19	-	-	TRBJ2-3	TGTGCCAGTAGCCCTTCTCCCGCGCAGGGAGATACGCAGTATTTT	CASSPSPAQGDTQYF
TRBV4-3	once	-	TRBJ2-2	TGCGCCAGCAGCCATCAGGGCCCGAACACCGGGGAGCTGTTTTTT	CASSHQGPNTGELFF
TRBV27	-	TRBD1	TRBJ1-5	TGTGCCAGCACCCCGGGACAGGGGGATCAGCCCCAGCATTTT	CASTPGQGDQPQHF
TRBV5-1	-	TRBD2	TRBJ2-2	TGCGCCAGCAGCCCCGGGAGGACCGGGGAGCTGTTTTTT	CASSPGRTGELFF
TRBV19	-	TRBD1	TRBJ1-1	TGTGCCAGTAGTATCCAGGACAGGGGGCGGACTGAAGCTTTCTTT	CASSIQDRGRTEAFF
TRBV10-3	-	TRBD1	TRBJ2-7	TGTGCCATCAGTGAGAGACCAGGGGGCGAGCAGTACTTC	CAISERPGGEQYF
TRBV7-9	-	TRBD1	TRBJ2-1	TGTGCCAGCAGCTTTCAGGGGGCCCGGGACAATGAGCAGTTCTTC	CASSFQGARDNEQFF
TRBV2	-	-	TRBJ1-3	TGTGCCAGCACCCGAGGACAGAGCTTCCGAAGTTACTCTGGAAACACCATATATTTT	CASTRGQSFRSYSGNTIYF
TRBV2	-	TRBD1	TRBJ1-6	TGTGCCAGCAGGGGACAGCCAAGCTCCTATAATTCACCCCTCCACTTT	CASRGQPSSYNSPLHF
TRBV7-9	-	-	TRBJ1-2	TGTGCCAGCAGCTTTACAGTCAACTGGGGCTACACCTTC	CASSFTVNWGYTF
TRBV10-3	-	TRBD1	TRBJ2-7	TGTGCCAGCAAGGGACAGGGGTCTGGCGAGCAGTACTTC	CASKGQGSGEQYF
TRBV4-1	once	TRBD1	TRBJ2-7	TGCGCCAGCAGCAGGGACAGGAGCTCCTACGAGCAGTACTTC	CASSRDRSSYEQYF
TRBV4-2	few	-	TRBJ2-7	TGTGCCAGCAGCTTTGGCGGTTACGAGCAGTACTTC	CASSFGGYEQYF
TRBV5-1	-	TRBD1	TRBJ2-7	TGCGCCAGCAGTTCCGGGACAGGGTCCTACGAGCAGTACTTC	CASSSGTGSYEQYF
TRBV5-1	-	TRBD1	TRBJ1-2	TGCGCCAGCAGCAGGGACAGGGTGACTGGGAGTGACTATGGCTACACCTTC	CASSRDRVTGSDYGYTF
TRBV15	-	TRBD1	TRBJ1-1	TGTGCCACCAGCCCCATCGCCTGGACAGGCCAGAACACTGAAGCTTTCTTT	CATSPIAWTGQNTEAFF
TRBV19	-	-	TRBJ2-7	TGTGCCAGTAAAGGGCAGGGTATCCACGAGCAGTACTTC	CASKGQGIHEQYF
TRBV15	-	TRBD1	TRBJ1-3	TGTGCCACCAGCAGCTCACAGGGGGCTTATGGAAACACCATATATTTT	CATSSSQGAYGNTIYF
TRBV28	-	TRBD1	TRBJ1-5	TGTGCCAGCACCAGACAGGGCGTGGGCAATCAGCCCCAGCATTTT	CASTRQGVGNQPQHF
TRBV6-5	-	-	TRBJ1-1	TGTGCCAGCAGTTATTCGACAGCCACTGAAGCTTTCTTT	CASSYSTATEAFF
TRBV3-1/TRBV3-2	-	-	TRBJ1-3	TGTGCCAGCAGCCCGTTAGGGGTGACTGGAAACACCATATATTTT	CASSPLGVTGNTIYF
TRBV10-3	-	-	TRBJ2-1	TGTGCCATCAGTGAGTCCGTGTACAATGAGCAGTTCTTC	CAISESVYNEQFF
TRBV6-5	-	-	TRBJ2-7	TGTGCCAGCAGTGACTCGGACGGGGCCTACGAGCAGTACTTC	CASSDSDGAYEQYF